Sequencing of this TCR beta chain was carried out in a study of T cell repertoires in cytomegalovirus infection. The CDR3 extends over 16 amino acids. Losses at the gene ends were 5 bases for V and 3 bases for J; bases not matched to a gene: 5. MiXCR, applied by TCRdb to the reads, yields one record per CDR3 protein. The table shows fewer than 300,000 distinct CDR3 sequences, with roughly 26% occurring only once. This TCR came from a human donor in good health (CMV status not recorded). Some clones in this sample may be carry-over from other donors' samples. Sequencing input: PBMCs. V gene TRBV12-3 or TRBV12-4 combines with J gene TRBJ2-1; the match to TRBD2 covers 12 bases. CDR3 bases: TGTGCCAGCAGTCGACGGACTAGCGGGGTCTACAATGAGCAGTTCTTC. Translating gives CASSRRTSGVYNEQFF.